This T cell receptor beta chain was documented in a study of T-cell memory formation after mild COVID-19. Study overall: For the most part, TCR clusters were specific to one donor. Study results and caveats: Whereas later expanders leaned CD4+, clones contracting day 15 to 85 showed a balanced CD4/CD8 makeup.

Constant-segment primers served in 5'RACE that generated TCR alpha and TCR beta cDNA libraries bearing sample barcodes and UMIs. TCRdb fed the 5' RACE reads into MiXCR, producing one record per CDR3 protein. The sample lists about half a million distinct CDR3 sequences; around a sixth were seen once. This clonotype was counted a few times. What it binds is unknown. There are 16 residues in the CDR3. Trimming shortened V by 3 bases and J by 1 base, and 10 bases separated the two germline ends. This sequence originates from an adult woman who had mild COVID-19 (a few samples of this study predate the infection). Cell type and time point are not known. The sample comprised PBMCs or a T cell subset sorted from them (not recorded which). The chain joins TRBV12-3 or TRBV12-4 to TRBJ1-6, with D tentatively TRBD1 (5 bases). Written as DNA, the CDR3 is TGTGCCAGCAGTTTTCAAGGGGCTTCCTATAATTCACCCCTCCACTTT. It translates to CASSFQGASYNSPLHF.